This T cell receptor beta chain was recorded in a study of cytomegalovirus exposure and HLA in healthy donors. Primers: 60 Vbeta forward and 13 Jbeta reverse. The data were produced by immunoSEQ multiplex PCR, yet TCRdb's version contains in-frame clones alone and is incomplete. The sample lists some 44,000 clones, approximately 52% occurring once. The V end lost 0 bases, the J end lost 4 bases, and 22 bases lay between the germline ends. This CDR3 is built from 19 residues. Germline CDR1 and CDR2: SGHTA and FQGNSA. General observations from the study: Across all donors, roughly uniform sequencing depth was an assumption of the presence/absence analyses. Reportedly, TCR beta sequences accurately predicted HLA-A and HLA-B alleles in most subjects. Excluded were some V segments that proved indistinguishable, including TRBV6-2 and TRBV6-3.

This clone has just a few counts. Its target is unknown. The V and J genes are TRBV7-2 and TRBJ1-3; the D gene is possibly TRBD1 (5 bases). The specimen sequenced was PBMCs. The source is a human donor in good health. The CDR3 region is CASSLAGFNQIRGGNTIYF. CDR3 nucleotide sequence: TGTGCCAGCAGCTTAGCTGGATTTAACCAGATTCGGGGGGGAAACACCATATATTTT.